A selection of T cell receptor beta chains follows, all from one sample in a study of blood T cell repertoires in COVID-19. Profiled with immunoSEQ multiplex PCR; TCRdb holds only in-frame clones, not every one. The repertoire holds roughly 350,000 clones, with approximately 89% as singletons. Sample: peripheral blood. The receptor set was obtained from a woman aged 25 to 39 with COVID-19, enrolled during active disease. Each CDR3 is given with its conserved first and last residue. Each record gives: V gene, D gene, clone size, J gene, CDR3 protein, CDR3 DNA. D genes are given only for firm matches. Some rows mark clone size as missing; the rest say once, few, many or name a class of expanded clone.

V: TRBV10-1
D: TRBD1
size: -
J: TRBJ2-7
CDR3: CASSDSGQGRPYEQYF
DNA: TGCGCCAGCAGTGACTCCGGACAGGGCCGGCCCTACGAGCAGTACTTC

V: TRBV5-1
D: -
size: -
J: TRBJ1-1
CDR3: CASNFRPGTEAFF
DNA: TGCGCCAGCAACTTCAGACCGGGCACTGAAGCTTTCTTT

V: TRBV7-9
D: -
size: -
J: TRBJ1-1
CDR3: CASSYQGRNTEAFF
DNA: TGTGCCAGCAGCTATCAGGGGCGGAACACTGAAGCTTTCTTT

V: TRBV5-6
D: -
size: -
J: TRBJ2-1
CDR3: CASSFGEGEQFF
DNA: TGTGCCAGCAGCTTCGGGGAAGGGGAGCAGTTCTTC

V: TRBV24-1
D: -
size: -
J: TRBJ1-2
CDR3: CATSDGYGYTF
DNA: TGTGCCACCAGTGACGGCTATGGCTACACCTTC

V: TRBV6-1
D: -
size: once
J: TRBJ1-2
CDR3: CASSEGANYGYTF
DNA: TGTGCCAGCAGTGAAGGGGCAAACTATGGCTACACCTTC

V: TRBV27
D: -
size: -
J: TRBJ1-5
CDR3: CASWKAGAGQPQHF
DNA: TGTGCCAGCTGGAAAGCGGGGGCCGGGCAGCCCCAGCATTTT

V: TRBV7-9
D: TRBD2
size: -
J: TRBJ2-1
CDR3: CASSLGLAGYIYNEQFF
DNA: TGTGCCAGCAGCTTAGGGCTAGCGGGCTACATTTACAATGAGCAGTTCTTC

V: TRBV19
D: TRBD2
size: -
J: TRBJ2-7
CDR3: CASSGLAGEGQYF
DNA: TGTGCCAGTAGCGGACTAGCGGGAGAGGGGCAGTACTTC

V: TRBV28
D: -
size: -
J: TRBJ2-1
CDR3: CASRSPGLVHNEQFF
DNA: TGTGCCAGCAGATCACCGGGACTGGTACACAATGAGCAGTTCTTC

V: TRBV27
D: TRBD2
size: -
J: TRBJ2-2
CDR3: CASSWLAGAGELFF
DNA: TGTGCCAGCAGTTGGCTAGCGGGAGCCGGGGAGCTGTTTTTT

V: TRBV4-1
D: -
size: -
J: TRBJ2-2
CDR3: CASSHLETANTGELFF
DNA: TGCGCCAGCAGCCATTTGGAAACAGCTAACACCGGGGAGCTGTTTTTT

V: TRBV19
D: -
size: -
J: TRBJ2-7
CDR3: CASSIEGKTYEQYF
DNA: TGTGCCAGTAGTATAGAGGGCAAAACCTACGAGCAGTACTTC

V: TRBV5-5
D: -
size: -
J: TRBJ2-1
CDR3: CASSLTLLNEQFF
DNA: TGTGCCAGCAGCTTGACTCTCCTCAATGAGCAGTTCTTC

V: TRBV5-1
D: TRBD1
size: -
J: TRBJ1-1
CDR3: CASSLAGAQGPAFF
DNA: TGCGCCAGCAGCTTGGCCGGGGCACAGGGGCCAGCTTTCTTT

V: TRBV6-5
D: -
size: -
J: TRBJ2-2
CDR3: CASSPTGGELFF
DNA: TGTGCCAGCAGCCCCACTGGCGGGGAGCTGTTTTTT

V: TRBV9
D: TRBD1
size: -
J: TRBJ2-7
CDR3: CASSVDTAGGSYEQYF
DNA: TGTGCCAGCAGCGTAGACACGGCAGGGGGATCCTACGAGCAGTACTTC

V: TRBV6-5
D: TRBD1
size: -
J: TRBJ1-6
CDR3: CASSYATGDSPLHF
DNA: TGTGCCAGCAGTTACGCGACAGGGGATTCACCCCTCCACTTT

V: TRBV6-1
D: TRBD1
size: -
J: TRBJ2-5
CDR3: CASSEWDRDVETQYF
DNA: TGTGCCAGCAGTGAATGGGACAGGGATGTAGAGACCCAGTACTTC

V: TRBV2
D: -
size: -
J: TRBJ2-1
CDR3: CASSESVYEQFF
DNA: TGTGCCAGCAGTGAGAGTGTCTATGAGCAGTTCTTC

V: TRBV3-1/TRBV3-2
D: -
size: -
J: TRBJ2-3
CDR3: CASSQAQGDTQYF
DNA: TGTGCCAGCAGCCAAGCTCAGGGGGATACGCAGTATTTT

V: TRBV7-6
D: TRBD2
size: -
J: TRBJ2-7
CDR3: CASSGLAGGRGEQYF
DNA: TGTGCCAGCAGCGGCCTAGCGGGAGGGCGCGGGGAGCAGTACTTC

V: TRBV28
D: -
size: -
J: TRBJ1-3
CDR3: CASSPSKGNGVNTIYF
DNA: TGTGCCAGCAGTCCTTCGAAGGGAAACGGGGTAAACACCATATATTTT

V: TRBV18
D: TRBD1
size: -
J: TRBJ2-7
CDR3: CASSPGQGLSYEQYF
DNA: TGTGCCAGCTCACCCGGACAGGGTTTATCCTACGAGCAGTACTTC

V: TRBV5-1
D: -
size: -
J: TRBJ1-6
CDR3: CASSLFADSPLHF
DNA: TGCGCCAGCAGCTTGTTCGCGGATTCACCCCTCCACTTT

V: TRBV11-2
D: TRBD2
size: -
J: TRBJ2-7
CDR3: CASGLAPYEQYF
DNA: TGTGCCAGTGGACTAGCCCCGTACGAGCAGTACTTC